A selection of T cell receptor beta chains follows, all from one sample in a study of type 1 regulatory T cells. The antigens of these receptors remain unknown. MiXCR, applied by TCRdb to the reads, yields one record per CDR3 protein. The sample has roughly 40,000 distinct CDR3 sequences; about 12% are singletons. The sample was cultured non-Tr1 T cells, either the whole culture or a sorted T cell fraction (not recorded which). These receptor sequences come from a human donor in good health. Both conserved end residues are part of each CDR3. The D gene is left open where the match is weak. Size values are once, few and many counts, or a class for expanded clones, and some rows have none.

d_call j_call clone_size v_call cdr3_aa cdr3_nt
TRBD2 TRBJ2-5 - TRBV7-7 CATGLAGLETQYF TGTGCTACCGGCCTAGCGGGACTGGAGACCCAGTACTTC
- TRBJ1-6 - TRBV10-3 CAISSIHEGNSPLHF TGTGCCATCAGTTCGATACATGAGGGGAATTCACCCCTCCACTTT
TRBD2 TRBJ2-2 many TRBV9 CASSMKTSGRGTGELFF TGTGCCAGCAGCATGAAAACTAGCGGGAGGGGCACCGGGGAGCTGTTTTTT
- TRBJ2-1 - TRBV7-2 CASSLALFGGRANEQFF TGTGCCAGCAGCTTAGCGCTGTTCGGGGGGCGAGCCAATGAGCAGTTCTTC
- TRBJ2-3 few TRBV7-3 CASSLKGRGGHTDTQYF TGTGCCAGCAGCCTGAAGGGTAGGGGGGGGCACACAGATACGCAGTATTTT
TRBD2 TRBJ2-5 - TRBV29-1 CSVGTSGSETQYF TGCAGCGTTGGGACTAGCGGGAGTGAGACCCAGTACTTC
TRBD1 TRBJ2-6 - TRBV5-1 CASSLRGLTGGAEGANVLTF TGCGCCAGCAGCTTGAGAGGCCTGACAGGGGGCGCGGAAGGGGCCAACGTCCTGACTTTC
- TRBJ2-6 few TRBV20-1 CSARSQRIASGANVLAF TGCAGTGCTAGGTCACAGAGGATTGCCTCTGGGGCCAACGTCCTGGCTTTC
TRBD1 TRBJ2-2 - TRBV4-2 CASSTGTDDTGELFF TGTGCCAGCAGCACGGGGACAGACGACACCGGGGAGCTGTTTTTT
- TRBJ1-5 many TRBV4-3 CASSQDSGSNQPQHF TGCGCCAGCAGCCAAGATTCAGGGAGCAATCAGCCCCAGCATTTT
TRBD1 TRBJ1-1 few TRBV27 CASSLGTGVFRTEAFF TGTGCCAGCAGCCTGGGGACAGGGGTCTTTAGAACTGAAGCTTTCTTT
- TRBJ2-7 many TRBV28 CVISRVVTYEQYF TGTGTGATAAGTCGGGTGGTAACCTACGAGCAGTACTTC
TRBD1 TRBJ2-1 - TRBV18 CASSSQGAVYNEQFF TGTGCCAGCTCATCGCAGGGGGCGGTCTACAATGAGCAGTTCTTC
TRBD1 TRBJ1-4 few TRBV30 CALSRDRVFSTDEKLFF TGTGCCTTAAGCCGGGACAGGGTCTTTTCTACGGATGAAAAACTGTTTTTT
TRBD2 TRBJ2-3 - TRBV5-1 CASSSGTSGRSTDTQYF TGCGCCAGCAGCTCCGGGACTAGCGGGAGAAGCACAGATACGCAGTATTTT
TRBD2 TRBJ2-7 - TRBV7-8 CASSLDGRTLDEQYF TGTGCCAGCAGCTTGGACGGGAGGACCCTTGACGAGCAGTACTTC
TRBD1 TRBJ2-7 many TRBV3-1 CASSRQGVEEQYF TGTGCCAGCAGCAGACAGGGTGTCGAGGAGCAGTACTTC
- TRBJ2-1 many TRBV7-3 CASSLEGTRGLPYNEQFF TGTGCCAGCAGCTTGGAGGGGACCAGAGGTCTTCCCTACAATGAGCAGTTCTTC
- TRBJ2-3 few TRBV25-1 CASRLTYTQYF TGTGCCAGCAGACTCACCTATACGCAGTATTTT
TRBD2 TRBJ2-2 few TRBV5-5 CASSPRGSGSMGELFF TGTGCCAGCAGCCCTCGCGGTAGCGGGAGTATGGGGGAGCTGTTTTTT
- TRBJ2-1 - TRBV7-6 CASSLDGDNEQFF TGTGCCAGCAGCTTAGACGGGGACAATGAGCAGTTCTTC
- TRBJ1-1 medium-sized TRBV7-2 CASRLLRVGEAFF TGTGCCAGCAGATTGCTCAGGGTGGGTGAAGCTTTCTTT
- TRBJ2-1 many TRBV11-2 CASEPSGNEQFF TGTGCCAGCGAGCCGAGCGGCAATGAGCAGTTCTTC
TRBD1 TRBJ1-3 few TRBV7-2 CASSLGGGVGNTIYF TGTGCCAGCAGCTTAGGAGGGGGCGTCGGGAACACCATATATTTT
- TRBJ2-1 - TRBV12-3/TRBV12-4 CASTSRGQGSYNEQFF TGTGCCAGCACCTCACGGGGGCAAGGGTCCTACAATGAGCAGTTCTTC
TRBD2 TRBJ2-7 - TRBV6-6 CASRGTSGYEQYF TGTGCCAGCAGAGGGACTAGCGGATACGAGCAGTACTTC
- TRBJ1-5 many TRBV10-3 CAVSGELRNQPQHF TGTGCCGTATCGGGGGAGCTGCGCAATCAGCCCCAGCATTTT
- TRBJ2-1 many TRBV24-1 CATSDPLVEGGEQFF TGTGCCACCAGTGATCCCCTCGTGGAGGGAGGTGAGCAGTTCTTC
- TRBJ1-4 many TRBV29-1 CSVRGSTNEKLFF TGCAGCGTCCGAGGATCAACTAATGAAAAACTGTTTTTT
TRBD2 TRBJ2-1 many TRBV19 CASMYTSGKGDYNEQFF TGTGCCAGTATGTATACTAGCGGAAAGGGGGACTACAATGAGCAGTTCTTC
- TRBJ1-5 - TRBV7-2 CASSPDSLNQPQHF TGTGCCAGCAGCCCGGACAGTCTTAATCAGCCCCAGCATTTT
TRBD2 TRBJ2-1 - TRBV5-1 CASTASGDSYNEQFF TGCGCCAGCACTGCTAGCGGGGACTCCTACAATGAGCAGTTCTTC
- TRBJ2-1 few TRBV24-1 CAISESGYNEQFF TGTGCTATCTCAGAGAGCGGGTACAATGAGCAGTTCTTC
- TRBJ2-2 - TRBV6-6 CALSPSGVGTGELFF TGTGCCCTTTCGCCCTCGGGAGTAGGTACCGGGGAGCTGTTTTTT
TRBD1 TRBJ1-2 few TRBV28 CASRRPGTGGGGYAF TGTGCCAGCAGACGTCCCGGGACAGGGGGCGGTGGCTACGCCTTC
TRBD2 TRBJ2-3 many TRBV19 CASKLAGDIDTQYF TGTGCCAGCAAGTTAGCGGGAGATATAGATACGCAGTATTTT
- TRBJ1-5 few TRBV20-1 CSAQTNSNQPQHF TGCAGTGCCCAAACCAATAGCAATCAGCCCCAGCATTTT
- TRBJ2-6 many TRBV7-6 CASSLMSRPLGANVLTF TGTGCCAGCAGCTTGATGTCTCGGCCTCTCGGGGCCAACGTCCTGACTTTC
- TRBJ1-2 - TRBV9 CASSVGGGYGYTF TGTGCCAGCAGCGTAGGCGGCGGGTATGGCTACACCTTC
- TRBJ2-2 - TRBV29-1 CSVGRASEELFF TGCAGCGTTGGGAGGGCATCCGAGGAGCTGTTTTTT
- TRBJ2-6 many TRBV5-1 CASSPGTGSGANVLTF TGCGCCAGCAGCCCGGGGACGGGCTCTGGGGCCAACGTCCTGACTTTC
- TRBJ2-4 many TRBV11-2 CASSLEQLSSIQYF TGTGCCAGCAGCTTAGAGCAGCTCTCTAGCATTCAGTACTTC
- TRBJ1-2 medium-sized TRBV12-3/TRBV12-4 CASSSGDGYTF TGTGCCAGCAGCTCAGGGGATGGCTACACCTTC
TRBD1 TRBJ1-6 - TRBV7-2 CASSPTRTGGSPLHF TGTGCCAGCAGCCCCACTAGGACAGGGGGATCACCCCTCCACTTT
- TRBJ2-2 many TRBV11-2 CASSLGTGELFF TGTGCCAGCAGCTTGGGAACCGGGGAGCTGTTTTTT
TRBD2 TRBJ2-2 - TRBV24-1 CATSDRGGSKSGELFF TGTGCCACCAGTGATAGGGGCGGGAGTAAGTCCGGGGAGCTGTTTTTT
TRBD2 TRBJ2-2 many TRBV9 CASSVGGLDLTGELFF TGTGCCAGCAGCGTAGGGGGACTAGATCTCACCGGGGAGCTGTTTTTT
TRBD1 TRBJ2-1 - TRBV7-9 CASSPQGLNEQFF TGTGCCAGCAGTCCACAGGGGTTGAATGAGCAGTTCTTC
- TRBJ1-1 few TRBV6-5 CASSQGTRAFF TGTGCCAGCAGTCAGGGAACGAGGGCTTTCTTT
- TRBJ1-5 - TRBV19 CASKTSGGGVGDQPQHF TGTGCTAGTAAGACATCCGGCGGGGGCGTTGGGGATCAGCCCCAGCATTTT
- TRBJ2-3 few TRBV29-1 CSVEDREGTDTQYF TGCAGCGTTGAAGATAGGGAGGGCACAGATACGCAGTATTTT
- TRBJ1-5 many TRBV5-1 CASSSVGGGIPQHF TGCGCCAGCAGCTCGGTCGGGGGCGGGATCCCCCAGCATTTT
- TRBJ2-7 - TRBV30 CAWSDASRAIYEQYF TGTGCCTGGAGTGATGCCAGTCGGGCGATCTACGAGCAGTACTTC